This T cell receptor (beta chain) stems from a study of T cell repertoires in cytomegalovirus infection. Germline CDR1 is SGHAT and CDR2 is FQDESV (reference sequence). This CDR3 spans 16 amino acids. V was shortened by 5 bases and J by 4 bases, with 20 bases between the two germline ends. Comment on this clonotype: Its cognate antigen is unknown.

MiXCR, run by TCRdb on the reads, gives a single entry per CDR3 protein. This sample has 830,000 or so distinct CDR3 sequences, with 32% found just once. This chain joins TRBV11-1 and TRBJ2-5; D is uncertain. The sample here was cultured CD8+ T cells from PBMCs, taken from culture after CMV antigen stimulation. The sequence was collected from a human donor in good health (CMV status not recorded). Some clones in this sample may be carry-over from other donors' samples. The CDR3 here is CASSPSPDGRRETQYF. CDR3 bases: TGTGCCAGCAGCCCCAGCCCGGACGGGCGGAGAGAGACCCAGTACTTC.